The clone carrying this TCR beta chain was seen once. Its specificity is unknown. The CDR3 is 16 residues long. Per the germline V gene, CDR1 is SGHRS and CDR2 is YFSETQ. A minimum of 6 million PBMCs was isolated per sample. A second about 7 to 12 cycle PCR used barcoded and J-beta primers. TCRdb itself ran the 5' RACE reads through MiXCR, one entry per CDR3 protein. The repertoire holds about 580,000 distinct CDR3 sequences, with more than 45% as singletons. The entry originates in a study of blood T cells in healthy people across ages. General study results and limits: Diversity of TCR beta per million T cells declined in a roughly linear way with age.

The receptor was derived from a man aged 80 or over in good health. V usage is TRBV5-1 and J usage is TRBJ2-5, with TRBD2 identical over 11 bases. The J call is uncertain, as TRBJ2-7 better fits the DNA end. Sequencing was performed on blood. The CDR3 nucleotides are TGCGCCAGCAGCTTGGGGGGACTAGCGGAGGGCAGCGAGCAGTACTTC. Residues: CASSLGGLAEGSEQYF.